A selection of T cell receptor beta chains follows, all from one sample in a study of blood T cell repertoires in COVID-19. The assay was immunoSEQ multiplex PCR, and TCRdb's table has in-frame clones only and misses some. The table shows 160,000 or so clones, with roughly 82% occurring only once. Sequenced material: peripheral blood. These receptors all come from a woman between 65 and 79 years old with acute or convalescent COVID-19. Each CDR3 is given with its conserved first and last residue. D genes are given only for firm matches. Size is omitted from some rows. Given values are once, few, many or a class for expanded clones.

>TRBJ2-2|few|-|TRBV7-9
CASSLNMNTGELFF
TGTGCCAGCAGCTTAAATATGAACACCGGGGAGCTGTTTTTT
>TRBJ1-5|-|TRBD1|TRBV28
CASTAGGYSNQPQHF
TGTGCCAGCACAGCAGGGGGGTATAGCAATCAGCCCCAGCATTTT
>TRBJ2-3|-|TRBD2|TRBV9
CASSSFAGVNAYTQYF
TGTGCCAGCAGCTCCTTCGCGGGGGTCAACGCCTATACGCAGTATTTT
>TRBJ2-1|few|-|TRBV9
CASNPGSSSYNEQFF
TGTGCCAGCAACCCGGGTTCCAGCTCCTACAATGAGCAGTTCTTC
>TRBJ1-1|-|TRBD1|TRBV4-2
CASSQSGQGPLITEAFF
TGTGCCAGCAGCCAATCTGGACAGGGCCCTTTAATCACTGAAGCTTTCTTT
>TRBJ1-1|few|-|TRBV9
CASGQMNTEAFF
TGTGCCAGCGGCCAGATGAACACTGAAGCTTTCTTT
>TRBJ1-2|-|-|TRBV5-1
CASRADSYGYTF
TGCGCCAGCAGAGCGGACAGCTATGGCTACACCTTC
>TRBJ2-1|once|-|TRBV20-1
CSASSVQTGTYNEQFF
TGCAGTGCTAGTAGTGTCCAAACCGGGACCTACAATGAGCAGTTCTTC
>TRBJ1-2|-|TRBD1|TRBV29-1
CSVADRGRNYGYTF
TGCAGCGTAGCTGACAGGGGGCGAAACTATGGCTACACCTTC
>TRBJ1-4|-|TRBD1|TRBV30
CAWSQMTGFNEKLFF
TGTGCCTGGAGCCAGATGACAGGGTTTAATGAAAAACTGTTTTTT
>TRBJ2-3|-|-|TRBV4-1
CASSRGGHLTDTQYF
TGCGCCAGCAGCCGCGGGGGACACCTCACAGATACGCAGTATTTT
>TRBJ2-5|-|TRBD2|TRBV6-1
CASSEELNGREMEETQYF
TGTGCCAGCAGTGAAGAATTGAACGGGCGGGAGATGGAGGAGACCCAGTACTTC
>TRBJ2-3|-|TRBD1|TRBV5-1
CASSTLIRTGGVDTQYF
TGCGCCAGCAGCACGCTAATCCGGACAGGGGGCGTAGATACGCAGTATTTT
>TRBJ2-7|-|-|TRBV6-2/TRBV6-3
CASSSPGLSYEQYF
TGTGCCAGCAGTTCACCAGGGCTAAGCTACGAGCAGTACTTC
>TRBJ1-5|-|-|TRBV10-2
CASSVYRDQPQHF
TGCGCCAGCAGTGTGTACAGGGATCAGCCCCAGCATTTT
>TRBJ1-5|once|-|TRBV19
CASRAGSWQPQHF
TGTGCCAGTAGGGCGGGGTCGTGGCAGCCCCAGCATTTT
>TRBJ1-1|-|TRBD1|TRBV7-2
CASSLAGTVAEAFF
TGTGCCAGCAGCTTAGCCGGGACAGTGGCTGAAGCTTTCTTT
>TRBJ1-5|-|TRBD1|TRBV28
CASTPHRTGTINQPQHF
TGTGCCAGCACCCCTCATCGGACAGGCACAATCAATCAGCCCCAGCATTTT
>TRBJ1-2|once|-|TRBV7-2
CASSSSTTSSGGYTF
TGTGCCAGCAGCTCCTCAACGACTTCCTCGGGAGGCTACACCTTC
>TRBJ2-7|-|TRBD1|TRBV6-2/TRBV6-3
CASSGQGGSFEYF
TGTGCCAGCAGCGGACAGGGGGGATCGTTTGAGTACTTC
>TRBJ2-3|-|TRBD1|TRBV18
CASSPQGAATDTQYF
TGTGCCAGCTCACCACAGGGGGCCGCCACAGATACGCAGTATTTT
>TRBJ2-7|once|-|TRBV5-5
CASSLGIQRDEQYF
TGTGCCAGCAGCTTGGGCATCCAGCGGGACGAGCAGTACTTC
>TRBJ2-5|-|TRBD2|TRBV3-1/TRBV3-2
CASSQDRRLAGKETQYF
TGTGCCAGCAGCCAAGATAGGAGACTAGCGGGGAAGGAGACCCAGTACTTC
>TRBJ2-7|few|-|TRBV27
CASRLNRVSYEQYF
TGTGCCAGCAGACTGAACAGGGTCAGCTACGAGCAGTACTTC
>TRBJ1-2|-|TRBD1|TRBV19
CASSNRDSINYGYTF
TGTGCCAGTAGTAACCGGGACAGCATTAACTATGGCTACACCTTC
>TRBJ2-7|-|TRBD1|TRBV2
CASTRLAGQATSEQYF
TGTGCCAGCACCCGCCTGGCGGGACAGGCAACCTCGGAGCAGTACTTC
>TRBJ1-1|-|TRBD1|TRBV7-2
CASSPWTGWGTEAFF
TGTGCCAGCAGCCCATGGACAGGGTGGGGCACTGAAGCTTTCTTT
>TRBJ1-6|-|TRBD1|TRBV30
CAWSVRDRGSPLHF
TGTGCCTGGAGTGTACGAGACAGGGGTTCACCCCTCCACTTT
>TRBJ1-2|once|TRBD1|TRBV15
CATSRGDREGYGYTF
TGTGCCACCAGCAGAGGGGACAGGGAGGGCTATGGCTACACCTTC
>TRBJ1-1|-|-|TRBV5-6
CASSLLVRAKGEAFF
TGTGCCAGCAGCTTGTTGGTCCGAGCAAAGGGGGAAGCTTTCTTT
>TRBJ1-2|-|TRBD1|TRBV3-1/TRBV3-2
CASSLPSGGAGYTF
TGTGCCAGCAGCCTTCCCTCAGGGGGCGCTGGCTACACCTTC
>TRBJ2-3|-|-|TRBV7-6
CASSLGSPRGTQYF
TGTGCCAGCAGTCTAGGGTCCCCCCGGGGTACGCAGTATTTT
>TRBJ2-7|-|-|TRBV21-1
CASSPIRGDRPYEQYF
TGTGCCAGCAGCCCCATAAGAGGGGACAGGCCCTACGAGCAGTACTTC
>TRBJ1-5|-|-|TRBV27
CASSLSAGSVAQPQHF
TGTGCCAGCAGTTTATCGGCGGGGTCAGTCGCTCAGCCCCAGCATTTT
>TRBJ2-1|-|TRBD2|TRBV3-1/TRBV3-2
CASSRTSESYNEQFF
TGTGCCAGCAGCCGGACTAGCGAATCCTACAATGAGCAGTTCTTC
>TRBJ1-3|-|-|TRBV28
CASSSGTFSGNTIYF
TGTGCCAGCAGTTCAGGGACTTTCTCTGGAAACACCATATATTTT
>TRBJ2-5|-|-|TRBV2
CASKISGGNQETQYF
TGTGCCAGCAAGATAAGTGGGGGCAACCAAGAGACCCAGTACTTC
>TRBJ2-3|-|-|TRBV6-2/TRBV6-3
CASSIFTDTQYF
TGTGCCAGCAGTATATTCACAGATACGCAGTATTTT
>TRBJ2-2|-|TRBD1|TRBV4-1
CASSQDPGQGFFSGELFF
TGCGCCAGCAGCCAAGATCCCGGACAGGGGTTTTTTTCCGGGGAGCTGTTTTTT
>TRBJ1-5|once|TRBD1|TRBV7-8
CASSPQGINQPQHF
TGTGCCAGCAGCCCACAGGGGATCAATCAGCCCCAGCATTTT
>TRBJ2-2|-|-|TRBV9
CASSVGGRNTGELFF
TGTGCCAGCAGCGTAGGCGGCAGGAACACCGGGGAGCTGTTTTTT
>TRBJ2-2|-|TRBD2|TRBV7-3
CASSPTSGGNGELFF
TGTGCCAGCAGCCCAACTAGCGGGGGAAACGGGGAGCTGTTTTTT
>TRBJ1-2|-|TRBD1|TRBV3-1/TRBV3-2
CASSQAGQDYGYTF
TGTGCCAGCAGCCAAGCCGGACAGGACTATGGCTACACCTTC
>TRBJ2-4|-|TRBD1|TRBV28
CANSTGGHIQYF
TGTGCCAACAGCACAGGGGGCCACATTCAGTACTTC
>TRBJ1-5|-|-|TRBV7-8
CASSLGFGSGNQPQHF
TGTGCCAGCAGCTTAGGATTCGGTTCGGGCAATCAGCCCCAGCATTTT
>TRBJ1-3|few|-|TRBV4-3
CASSQAYGTGTGNTIYF
TGCGCCAGCAGCCAAGCTTATGGAACAGGGACGGGAAACACCATATATTTT
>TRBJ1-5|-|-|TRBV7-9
CASSPFTGSNQPQHF
TGTGCCAGCAGCCCATTTACGGGAAGCAATCAGCCCCAGCATTTT